The 12 T cell receptor beta chains below come from one sample, sequenced in a study of OX40 agonist ivuxolimab in advanced cancers. This table comes from immunoSEQ multiplex PCR, and its TCRdb copy is limited to in-frame clones, with some not included. The table lists tens of thousands of clones, 87% of them singletons, with roughly 32% in the top ten. This sample comprised CD4+ or CD8+ T cells sorted from blood, obtained in a trial of the OX40 agonist ivuxolimab. Source of these receptors: an adult with an advanced solid tumor such as melanoma, head and neck, liver or kidney cancer.

The chain uses TRBV6-5 and TRBJ1-6; the D gene is possibly TRBD1 (6 bases). The V gene lost 6 bases and the J gene lost 9 bases, with 18 bases spanning the gap. Germline CDR1 is MNHEY and CDR2 is SVGAGI. CDR3 length: 15 amino acids. This chain's CDR3 is CASRRQDEGGSPLHF. In DNA form, the CDR3 reads TGTGCCAGCAGACGACAGGACGAAGGGGGTTCACCCCTCCACTTT.

This sequence joins TRBV29-1 and TRBJ1-1, with D possibly TRBD1 on 5 matching bases. The CDR3 loop spans 13 amino acids. Trimming pared 4 bases from V and 5 bases from J, leaving 14 bases between. Germline-derived CDR1 and CDR2 are SQVTM and ANQGSEA. This CDR3 reads CSVGNQGNTEAFF. Here the CDR3 DNA reads TGCAGCGTTGGTAACCAGGGAAATACTGAAGCTTTCTTT.

The chain uses TRBV4-2 and TRBJ2-2; D unresolved. The CDR3 covers 14 residues. Trimming pared 5 bases from V and 1 base from J, leaving 8 bases between. Germline-derived CDR1 and CDR2 are LGHNA and YNFKEQ. The CDR3 nucleotides read TGTGCCAGCAGCTCGGATTTGAACACCGGGGAGCTGTTTTTT. Amino acid sequence: CASSSDLNTGELFF.

This sequence joins TRBV7-2 and TRBJ2-5; D gene ambiguous. Germline V gives CDR1 SGHTA, CDR2 FQGNSA. V lost 1 base to trimming and J lost 2 bases, with 8 bases between them. The CDR3 runs to 14 residues. Written as DNA, the CDR3 is TGTGCCAGCAGCTTAGAAGTCTTGCAAGAGACCCAGTACTTC. Translated, it gives CASSLEVLQETQYF. The whole variable domain, filled in from reference TRBV7-2 and TRBJ2-5, reads GAGVSQSPSNKVTEKGKDVELRCDPISGHTALYWYRQSLGQGLEFLIYFQGNSAPDKSGLPSDRFSAERTGGSVSTLTIQRTQQEDSAVYLCASSLEVLQETQYFGPGTRLLVL.

The rearrangement links TRBV25-1 to TRBJ2-5; 8 bases map to TRBD1. This CDR3 is built from 13 residues. Germline CDR1 reads MGHDK; CDR2 reads SYGVNS. J gave up 2 bases and V 10 bases, and 6 bases lay outside the gene matches. The CDR3 DNA is TGTGCCATCTCAGGGACAGGTCAAGAGACCCAGTACTTC. Translated: CAISGTGQETQYF.

There are a few counts of this clone. This chain's CDR3 is CASSRSGNTEAFF. In DNA form, the CDR3 reads TGCGCCAGCAGCCGCTCGGGGAACACTGAAGCTTTCTTT. V and J are TRBV5-1 and TRBJ1-1, with D unresolved. V dropped 4 bases and J dropped 1 base, with 8 bases sitting between them. The CDR3 is 13 residues long. Germline CDR1 SGHRS, CDR2 YFSETQ.

Only a few counts were recorded for this clone. This chain joins TRBV18 and TRBJ2-1, with 10 bases matching TRBD2. Germline lookup yields CDR1 KGHSH and CDR2 LQKENI. This CDR3 region has 15 residues. V was clipped by 5 bases and J by 4 bases; unmatched bases: 5. The DNA for the CDR3 is TGTGCCAGCTCATCAACTAGCGGGACTTACAATGAGCAGTTCTTC. It translates to CASSSTSGTYNEQFF.

The chain carries TRBV5-1 and TRBJ2-2, with D perhaps matching TRBD2 (6 bases). The length of the CDR3 is 15 residues. Germline V lookup: CDR1 SGHRS, CDR2 YFSETQ. The V and J ends lost 7 bases and 3 bases respectively, with 16 bases between them. The CDR3 region has the DNA TGCGCCAGCGCGGGGTTGGCAGGGCACACCGGGGAGCTGTTTTTT. Translation gives CASAGLAGHTGELFF.

This chain joins TRBV7-3 and TRBJ2-1; TRBD2 is a possible D gene (6 bases). The CDR3 has 13 amino acids. Trimming left V 2 bases short and J 8 bases short, with 10 bases between. CDR1 is SGHTA and CDR2 is FQGTGA in the germline V gene. The CDR3 spells CASSLVTGDEQFF. CDR3 nucleotide sequence: TGTGCCAGCAGCTTAGTAACGGGAGATGAGCAGTTCTTC. Supplemented by reference TRBV7-3 and TRBJ2-1, the full variable domain reads GAGVSQTPSNKVTEKGKYVELRCDPISGHTALYWYRQSLGQGPEFLIYFQGTGAADDSGLPNDRFFAVRPEGSVSTLKIQRTERGDSAVYLCASSLVTGDEQFFGPGTRLTVL.

The chain employs TRBV4-1 and TRBJ2-1, with TRBD1 identical over 10 bases. The CDR3 extends over 15 amino acids. Losses at the gene ends were 6 bases for V and 4 bases for J; bases not matched to a gene: 6. Germline loops: CDR1 MGHRA, CDR2 YSYEKL. CDR3 nucleotides: TGCGCCAGCAGTCGACAGGGGGCCCGTTACAATGAGCAGTTCTTC. Residues: CASSRQGARYNEQFF.

V is TRBV11-3 and J is TRBJ2-5, with TRBD1 identical over 8 bases. The CDR3 covers 17 residues. The germline CDR1 and CDR2 sequences are SGHNT and YENEEA. V lost 1 base and J lost 4; bases outside the gene matches: 11. In DNA, the CDR3 is TGTGCCAGCAGCTTAGGCTCGACAGGGGAGTTTTCAGAGACCCAGTACTTC. It encodes CASSLGSTGEFSETQYF.

This chain uses TRBV5-1 with TRBJ1-3; no clear D gene. Germline CDR1 is SGHRS and CDR2 is YFSETQ. With 0 bases removed from V and 8 bases from J, the gap between germline ends came to 9 bases. The CDR3 sequence is 13 residues long. The CDR3 spells CASSLGRAYTIYF. Written as DNA, the CDR3 is TGCGCCAGCAGCTTGGGGAGGGCCTACACCATATATTTT. Full variable domain (missing parts from reference TRBV5-1 and TRBJ1-3): KAGVTQTPRYLIKTRGQQVTLSCSPISGHRSVSWYQQTPGQGLQFLFEYFSETQRNKGNFPGRFSGRQFSNSRSEMNVSTLELGDSALYLCASSLGRAYTIYFGEGSWLTVV.